Listed here are 16 T cell receptor beta chains from one sample, sequenced in a study of T cell changes during pregnancy in multiple sclerosis. Some clones are missing from TCRdb's copy, which holds only in-frame ones; the method was immunoSEQ multiplex PCR. Seen here are about 110,000 clones, approximately 90% observed once, and the top ten hold about 0.78%. Sequences were derived from peripheral blood, sampled in the third trimester of pregnancy. All receptors derive from a female donor in good health, enrolled as a control in a pregnancy study.

J is TRBJ1-2 and V is TRBV11-2, with 7 bases identical to TRBD1. Germline CDR1 is SGHAT and CDR2 is FQNNGV. Germline trimming cut 6 bases from V and 1 base from J; bases unmatched to any gene: 8. The CDR3 covers 15 residues. The CDR3 DNA sequence: TGTGCCAGCAGAGCGCCCGGGACAGTTAACTATGGCTACACCTTC. It yields the protein CASRAPGTVNYGYTF.

This sequence joins TRBV7-3 and TRBJ1-5; 8 nucleotides align to TRBD1. CDR1 and CDR2 from the germline V gene are SGHTA and FQGTGA. The V gene end was trimmed by 5 bases and the J gene end by 7 bases; junction bases not matched to a gene: 4. The CDR3 consists of 13 residues. The CDR3 protein is CASSADRAQPQHF. The CDR3 bases are TGTGCCAGCAGCGCGGACAGGGCCCAGCCCCAGCATTTT. The full variable domain, completed using reference TRBV7-3 and TRBJ1-5, is GAGVSQTPSNKVTEKGKYVELRCDPISGHTALYWYRQSLGQGPEFLIYFQGTGAADDSGLPNDRFFAVRPEGSVSTLKIQRTERGDSAVYLCASSADRAQPQHFGDGTRLSIL.

This clone was detected only once. The V call is TRBV19, the J call TRBJ2-3, with unresolved D. V was trimmed by 3 bases and J by 2 bases, leaving 12 bases between them. CDR3 length equals 15 residues. Germline V CDR1 and CDR2: LNHDA, SQIVND (reference sequence). CDR3 protein: CASSISLGHTDTQYF. The DNA for the CDR3 is TGTGCCAGTAGTATTTCCCTAGGCCACACAGATACGCAGTATTTT.

This clone was detected only once. This chain connects TRBV25-1 to TRBJ2-7, with 10 bases fitting TRBD1. V shed 3 bases and J 6 bases; nucleotides not matched to a gene: 5. The CDR3 spans 14 residues. The germline gives CDR1 MGHDK, CDR2 SYGVNS. The CDR3 DNA reads as TGTGCCAGCAGTGACCCGGGACAGGGGACCGAGCAGTACTTC. Its protein is CASSDPGQGTEQYF.

The chain links TRBV14 to TRBJ1-2; D is uncertain. The V end lost 4 bases, the J end lost 4 bases, and 10 bases lay between the germline ends. The length of the CDR3 is 13 residues. Germline V lookup: CDR1 SGHDN, CDR2 FVKESK. This CDR3 is CASSPGKSYGYTF. Here the CDR3 DNA reads TGTGCCAGCAGCCCGGGGAAGAGCTATGGCTACACCTTC.

The genes are TRBV11-1 and TRBJ1-2; 12 nucleotides align to TRBD1. J gave up 3 bases and V 5 bases, and 10 bases lay outside the gene matches. From germline, CDR1 is SGHAT and CDR2 FQDESV (reference sequence). The CDR3 has 17 residues. The CDR3 sequence is CASSPGTGGSVDYGYTF. The DNA for the CDR3 is TGTGCCAGCAGCCCCGGGACAGGGGGCTCAGTTGACTATGGCTACACCTTC.

The chain links TRBV7-2 to TRBJ1-1; D perhaps matches TRBD1 (6 bases). The ends were cut back, 6 bases at V and 8 bases at J, with 13 bases in the middle. The CDR3 is made up of 12 amino acids. CDR1 is SGHTA and CDR2 is FQGNSA in the germline V gene. CDR3 loop: CASSSQGQEAFF. In nucleotides, the CDR3 is TGTGCCAGCAGTTCGCAGGGGCAGGAAGCTTTCTTT.

V usage is TRBV18 and J usage is TRBJ2-1, with 7 bases aligning to TRBD2. This CDR3 spans 16 amino acids. The J segment lost 9 bases and the V segment lost 5 bases, leaving 16 bases of the junction unmatched. The germline CDR1 and CDR2 sequences are KGHSH and LQKENI. The CDR3 protein is CASSGPGAGTYGEQFF. Written as DNA, the CDR3 is TGTGCCAGCTCAGGCCCCGGAGCGGGGACGTACGGTGAGCAGTTCTTC.

This sequence joins TRBV19 and TRBJ1-2, with TRBD1 matching 8 bases. Germline CDR1 LNHDA, CDR2 SQIVND (reference sequence). The CDR3 is made up of 14 amino acids. Unmatched junction bases numbered 10, after V lost 5 bases and J lost 8 bases. As DNA, the CDR3 is TGTGCCAGTAGTCCGGGGACAGGTCGATGGGGCTACACCTTC. It is translated as CASSPGTGRWGYTF.

The chain joins TRBV27 to TRBJ1-2; perhaps TRBD1 as D (5 bases). The CDR3 totals 19 residues. The germline V gene encodes CDR1 MNHEY and CDR2 SMNVEV (reference sequence). The V end lost 6 bases, the J end lost 0 bases, and 26 bases lay between the germline ends. The CDR3 here is CASRYLGWGATSPNYGYTF. For the CDR3, the DNA is TGTGCCAGCAGATACCTCGGGTGGGGCGCTACATCCCCTAACTATGGCTACACCTTC.

In DNA form, the CDR3 reads TGTGGGGGCGGGGGTTATCCCGGGGAGCTGTTTTTT. This sequence encodes CGGGGYPGELFF. The rearrangement joins TRBV2 to TRBJ2-2; TRBD2 matches 7 bases. CDR1 and CDR2 from the germline V gene are SNHLY and FYNNEI. The CDR3 loop spans 12 amino acids.

The V call is TRBV6-5, the J call TRBJ1-5, with TRBD1 identical over 8 bases. Germline-derived CDR1 and CDR2 are MNHEY and SVGAGI. The CDR3 is 15 residues long. The junction had 8 bases not matched to a gene; V was cut back by 5 bases and J by 5 bases. The CDR3 nucleotides read TGTGCCAGCAGTCGTACCGGACAGGGCGATCAGCCCCAGCATTTT. Protein sequence: CASSRTGQGDQPQHF.

This sequence joins TRBV30 and TRBJ2-5; D perhaps matches TRBD2 (6 bases). This CDR3 is 16 amino acids long. V was trimmed by 5 bases and J by 4 bases, leaving 23 bases between them. CDR1 is GTSNPN, CDR2 SVGIG, per germline (reference sequence). CDR3 DNA sequence: TGTGCCTGGTTGGACCGGGAGAGGGATCCTCCAGAGACCCAGTACTTC. As protein: CAWLDRERDPPETQYF.

This clone was seen a handful of times. J is TRBJ1-1 and V is TRBV19; possibly TRBD1 for D (5 bases). V dropped 3 bases and J dropped 1 base, with 12 bases sitting between them. This CDR3 has 15 residues. Germline V gene lookup returns CDR1 LNHDA and CDR2 SQIVND (reference sequence). The chain's CDR3 is CASSIGEQENTEAFF. The DNA of the CDR3 is TGTGCCAGTAGTATTGGGGAACAGGAGAACACTGAAGCTTTCTTT.

V is TRBV9 and J is TRBJ2-3, with 9 bases that match TRBD2. V lost 7 bases and J lost 0; bases outside the gene matches: 9. Germline V CDR1 and CDR2: SGDLS, YYNGEE. The CDR3 sequence is 16 residues long. CDR3 coding DNA: TGTGCCAGCGAGGCGGGAGGGAGTACTAGCACAGATACGCAGTATTTT. This translates into CASEAGGSTSTDTQYF.

The CDR3 loop reads CASSGDTTNYGYTF. DNA for the CDR3: TGTGCCAGCAGCGGGGACACCACTAACTATGGCTACACCTTC. The chain uses TRBV9 and TRBJ1-2, with D possibly being TRBD1 (6 bases). Germline V gives CDR1 SGDLS, CDR2 YYNGEE. CDR3 length: 14 amino acids. The V gene lost 3 bases and the J gene lost 0 bases, with 9 bases spanning the gap.